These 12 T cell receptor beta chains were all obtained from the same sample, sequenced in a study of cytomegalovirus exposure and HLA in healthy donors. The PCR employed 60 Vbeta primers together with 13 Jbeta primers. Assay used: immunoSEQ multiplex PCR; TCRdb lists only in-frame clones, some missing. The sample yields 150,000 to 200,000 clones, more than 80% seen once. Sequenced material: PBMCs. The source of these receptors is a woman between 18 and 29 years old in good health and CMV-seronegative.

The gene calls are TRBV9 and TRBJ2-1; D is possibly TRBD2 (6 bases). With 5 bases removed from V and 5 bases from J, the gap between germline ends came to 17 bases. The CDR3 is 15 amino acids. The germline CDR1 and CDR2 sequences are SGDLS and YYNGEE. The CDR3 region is CASSRDFPEHNEQFF. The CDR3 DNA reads TGTGCCAGCAGTAGGGACTTCCCGGAACACAATGAGCAGTTCTTC.

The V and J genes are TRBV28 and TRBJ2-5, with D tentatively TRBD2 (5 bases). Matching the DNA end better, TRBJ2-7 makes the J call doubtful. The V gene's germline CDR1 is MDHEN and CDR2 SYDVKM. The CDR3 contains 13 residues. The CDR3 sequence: CASSFSSRDEQYF. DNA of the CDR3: TGTGCCAGCAGTTTCTCCTCGCGGGACGAGCAGTACTTC.

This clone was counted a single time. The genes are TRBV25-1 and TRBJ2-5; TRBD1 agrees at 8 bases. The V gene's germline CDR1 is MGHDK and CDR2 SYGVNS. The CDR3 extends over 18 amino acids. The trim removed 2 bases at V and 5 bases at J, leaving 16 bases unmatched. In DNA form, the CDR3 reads TGTGCCAGCAGTGAACCACCTCGGACAGGGCAGTCTTATGAGACCCAGTACTTC. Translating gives CASSEPPRTGQSYETQYF.

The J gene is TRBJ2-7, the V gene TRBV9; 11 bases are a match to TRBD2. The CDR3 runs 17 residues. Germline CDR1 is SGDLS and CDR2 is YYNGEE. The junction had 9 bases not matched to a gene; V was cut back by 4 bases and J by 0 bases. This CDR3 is CASSPRLAGPFSYEQYF. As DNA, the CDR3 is TGTGCCAGCAGCCCCCGACTAGCGGGGCCGTTCTCCTACGAGCAGTACTTC.

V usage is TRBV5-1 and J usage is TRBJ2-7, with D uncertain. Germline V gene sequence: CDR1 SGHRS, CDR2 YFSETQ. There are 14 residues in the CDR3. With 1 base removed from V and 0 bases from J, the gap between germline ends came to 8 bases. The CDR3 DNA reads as TGCGCCAGCAGCTTGTCCTTTAGCTCCTACGAGCAGTACTTC. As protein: CASSLSFSSYEQYF.

The CDR3 sequence is CASSSGTGGESAIYF. CDR3 nucleotides: TGTGCCAGCAGTTCTGGGACAGGGGGCGAATCGGCCATATATTTT. The chain employs TRBV28 and TRBJ1-3, with 12 positions matching TRBD1. J was trimmed by 11 bases and V by 4 bases; bases with no gene match: 9. The CDR3 has 15 amino acids. Germline CDR1 and CDR2: MDHEN and SYDVKM. The variable domain in full, completed from reference TRBV28 and TRBJ1-3, reads DVKVTQSSRYLVKRTGEKVFLECVQDMDHENMFWYRQDPGLGLRLIYFSYDVKMKEKGDIPEGYSVSREKKERFSLILESASTNQTSMYLCASSSGTGGESAIYFGEGSWLTVV.

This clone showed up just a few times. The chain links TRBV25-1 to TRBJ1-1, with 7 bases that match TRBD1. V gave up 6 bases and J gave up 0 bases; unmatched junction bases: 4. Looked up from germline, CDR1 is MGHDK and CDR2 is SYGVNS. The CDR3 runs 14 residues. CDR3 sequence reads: CASSQTGLNTEAFF. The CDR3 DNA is TGTGCCAGCAGCCAGACAGGGCTGAACACTGAAGCTTTCTTT. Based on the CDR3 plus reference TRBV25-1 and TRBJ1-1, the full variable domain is EADIYQTPRYLVIGTGKKITLECSQTMGHDKMYWYQQDPGMELHLIHYSYGVNSTEKGDLSSESTVSRIRTEHFPLTLESARPSHTSQYLCASSQTGLNTEAFFGQGTRLTVV.

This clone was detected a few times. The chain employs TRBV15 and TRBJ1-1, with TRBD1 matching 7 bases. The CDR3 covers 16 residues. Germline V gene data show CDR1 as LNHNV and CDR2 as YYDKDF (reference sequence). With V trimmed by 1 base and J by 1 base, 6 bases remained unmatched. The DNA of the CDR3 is TGTGCCACCAGCAGAGGGCGGGGACAGTCGAACACTGAAGCTTTCTTT. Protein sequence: CATSRGRGQSNTEAFF.

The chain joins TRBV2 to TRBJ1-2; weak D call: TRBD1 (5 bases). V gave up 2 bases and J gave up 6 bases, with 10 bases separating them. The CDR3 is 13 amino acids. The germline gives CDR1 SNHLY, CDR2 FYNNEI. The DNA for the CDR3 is TGTGCCAGCAGTGAACGGGGGGGGAATGGCTACACCTTC. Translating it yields CASSERGGNGYTF.

DNA for the CDR3: TGTGCCAGCAGCGTAGCGGCGGGGGGGCAGGTAGATACGCAGTATTTT. It specifies CASSVAAGGQVDTQYF. The J gene is TRBJ2-3, the V gene TRBV9; 9 nucleotides match TRBD2. The germline gives CDR1 SGDLS, CDR2 YYNGEE. CDR3 length: 16 amino acids. J was trimmed by 5 bases and V by 0 bases; bases with no gene match: 7.

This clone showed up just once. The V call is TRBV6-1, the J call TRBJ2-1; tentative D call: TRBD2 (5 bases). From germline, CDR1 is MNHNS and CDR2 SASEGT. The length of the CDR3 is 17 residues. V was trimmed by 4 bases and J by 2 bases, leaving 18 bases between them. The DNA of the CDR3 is TGTGCCAGCAGTGCCCAGCCGGTAACGGGAACCTACAATGAGCAGTTCTTC. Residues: CASSAQPVTGTYNEQFF.

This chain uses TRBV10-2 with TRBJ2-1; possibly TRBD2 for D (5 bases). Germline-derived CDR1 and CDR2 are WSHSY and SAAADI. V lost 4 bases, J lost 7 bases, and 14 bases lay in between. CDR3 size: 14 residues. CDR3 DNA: TGCGCCAGCAGTGGAAGCGGTGGGGAGAATGAGCAGTTCTTC. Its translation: CASSGSGGENEQFF.